This T cell receptor beta chain stems from a study of CD8 T cells in ankylosing spondylitis. A single record per CDR3 protein comes from TCRdb applying MiXCR to the 5' RACE reads. The repertoire has 250,000 to 300,000 distinct CDR3 sequences, 20% of them found once; the top ten carry roughly 8.3%. The V and J ends lost 5 bases and 5 bases respectively, with 8 bases between them. This CDR3 spans 12 amino acids. This clonotype was seen at least ten times. The chain employs TRBV12-3 or TRBV12-4 and TRBJ2-3; D call uncertain. The sequence was collected from a male donor with ankylosing spondylitis or in good health (not recorded which). Input material: blood, either unsorted or a sorted T cell fraction (not recorded which). CDR3 nucleotide sequence: TGTGCCAGCAGTCCGCTTATAGATACGCAGTATTTT. It specifies CASSPLIDTQYF.